The present T cell receptor beta chain was sequenced within a study of OX40 agonist ivuxolimab in advanced cancers. Study-level results: Expanded clones tended on average to be more numerous among CD8+ T cells than CD4+.

Some clones are missing from TCRdb's copy, which holds only in-frame ones; the method was immunoSEQ multiplex PCR. The sample has 75,000 to 90,000 clones; roughly 90% are singletons. It was autoimmune disease history or systemic immunosuppression that excluded patients. The study sampled blood at baseline, cycle 4 day 1, and cycle 7 day 1. Comments on this clone: Its cognate antigen is unknown.

The origin of this receptor is an adult with an advanced solid tumor such as melanoma, head and neck, liver or kidney cancer. The specimen comprised CD4+ or CD8+ T cells sorted from blood, sampled in a trial of the OX40 agonist ivuxolimab.

CDR3 amino acids: CASSSAPQETQYF. CDR3 nucleotide sequence: TGTGCCAGCAGCTCGGCCCCCCAAGAGACCCAGTACTTC. V and J are TRBV11-2 and TRBJ2-5; D remains unclear. Trimming stripped 4 bases from V and 1 base from J, with 7 bases between. This CDR3 contains 13 residues. In germline, CDR1 is SGHAT, CDR2 FQNNGV. The variable domain in full, with the rest retrieved from reference TRBV11-2 and TRBJ2-5, is EAGVAQSPRYKIIEKRQSVAFWCNPISGHATLYWYQQILGQGPKLLIQFQNNGVVDDSQLPKDRFSAERLKGVDSTLKIQPAKLEDSAVYLCASSSAPQETQYFGPGTRLLVL.